This TCR beta chain was identified during a study of blood T cell repertoires in COVID-19. About the study: Samples representing acute and convalescent COVID-19 were sourced from the United States, Italy and Spain. Sources were T cells, B-cell-depleted T cells, or PBMCs; the material itself was cDNA or gDNA.

The table lists this clone with a few counts. In the authors' workflow: Quantification of nucleated cells was approximated via reference gene primer amplification. Produced via immunoSEQ multiplex PCR; TCRdb's table is partial and in-frame only. The V and J calls and the clone size are those of that table, but D and trimming were determined from the DNA. The sample has about 250,000 clones; approximately 86% are singletons. Germline V gene data show CDR1 as LNHDA and CDR2 as SQIVND (reference sequence). There are 17 residues in the CDR3. V shed 3 bases and J 2 bases; nucleotides not matched to a gene: 6.

The chain joins TRBV19 to TRBJ2-1; 11 bases match TRBD2. Input material: peripheral blood. The TCR sequence derives from a woman under 40 with acute or convalescent COVID-19. The CDR3 here is CASSIVPTSGAYNEQFF. The CDR3 DNA follows: TGTGCCAGTAGTATCGTACCGACTAGCGGGGCCTACAATGAGCAGTTCTTC.